This T cell receptor (beta chain) originates from a study of T cells expressing NK-cell markers. Study in general: Researchers got TCR beta repertoires out of sorted CD3+CD56+NKG2C+, CD3+CD56+NKG2C- and CD3+CD56-NKG2C+ T cells. Serological testing identified seven of the eight sequenced donors as HCMV-seropositive and one as seronegative. Study findings and constraints: In a group of several donors, dominant NKG2C+ clonotypes represented about 1.0-7.5% of CD8+ T cells. Similarly, these clonotypes led the CD3+CD56-NKG2C+ fraction as well in a handful of donors.

Concerning this clonotype: Its target is not known.

In germline, CDR1 is SGHTA, CDR2 FQGNSA. The CDR3 length is 13 residues. Reanalyzing the 5' RACE reads, TCRdb keeps one entry per CDR3 protein, without DNA. The sample totals some 150,000 distinct CDR3 sequences; its top ten clones hold more than 35%. The source of this sequence is a woman aged 45-59 years in good health. The V and J genes are TRBV7-2 and TRBJ1-4; TCRdb's D call, TRBD1, is unchecked because there is no DNA. Specimen: blood T cells: a sorted CD56 or NKG2C T cell subset, CD4+ or CD8+ T cells, or bulk PBMC T cells (not recorded which). The CDR3 protein is CASSPTGDEKLFF.